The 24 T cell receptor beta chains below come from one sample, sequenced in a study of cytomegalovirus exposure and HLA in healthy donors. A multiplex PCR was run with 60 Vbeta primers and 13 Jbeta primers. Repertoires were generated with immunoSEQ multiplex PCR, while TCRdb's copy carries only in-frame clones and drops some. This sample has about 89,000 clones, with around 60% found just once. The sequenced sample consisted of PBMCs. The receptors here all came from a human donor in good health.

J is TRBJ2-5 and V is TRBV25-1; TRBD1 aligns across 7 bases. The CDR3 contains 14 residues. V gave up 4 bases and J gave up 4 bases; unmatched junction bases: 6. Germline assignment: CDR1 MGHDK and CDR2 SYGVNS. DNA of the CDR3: TGTGCCAGCAGTGGGCCGACAGGGATAGAGACCCAGTACTTC. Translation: CASSGPTGIETQYF.

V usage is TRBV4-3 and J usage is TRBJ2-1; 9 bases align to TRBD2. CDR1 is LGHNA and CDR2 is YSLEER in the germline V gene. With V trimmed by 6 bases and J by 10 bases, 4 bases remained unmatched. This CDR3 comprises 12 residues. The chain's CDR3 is CASRGSGGEQFF. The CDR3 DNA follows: TGCGCCAGCAGGGGGAGCGGGGGGGAGCAGTTCTTC.

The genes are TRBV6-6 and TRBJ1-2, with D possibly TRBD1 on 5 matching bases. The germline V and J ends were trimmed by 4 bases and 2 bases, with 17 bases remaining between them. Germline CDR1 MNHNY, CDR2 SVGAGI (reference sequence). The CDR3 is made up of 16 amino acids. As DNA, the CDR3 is TGTGCCAGCAGTTCAGGGCTGGGGAGGGCAAACTATGGCTACACCTTC. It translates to CASSSGLGRANYGYTF.

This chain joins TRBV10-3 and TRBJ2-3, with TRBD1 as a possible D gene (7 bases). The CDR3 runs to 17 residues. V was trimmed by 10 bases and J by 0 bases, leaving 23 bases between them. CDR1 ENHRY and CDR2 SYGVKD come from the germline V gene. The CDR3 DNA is TGTGCCACCGGAGGGACAGCAACTGAGCGGAGCACAGATACGCAGTATTTT. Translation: CATGGTATERSTDTQYF.

The CDR3 DNA is TGTGCCAGCTCAGCAGGGTCTAATGAAAAACTGTTTTTT. This sequence encodes CASSAGSNEKLFF. V gene TRBV18 combines with J gene TRBJ1-4; D possibly corresponds to TRBD1 (5 bases). The germline CDR1 and CDR2 sequences are KGHSH and LQKENI. The CDR3 loop spans 13 amino acids. Between the trimmed V and J ends, which lost 5 bases and 3 bases, there was a span of 7 bases.

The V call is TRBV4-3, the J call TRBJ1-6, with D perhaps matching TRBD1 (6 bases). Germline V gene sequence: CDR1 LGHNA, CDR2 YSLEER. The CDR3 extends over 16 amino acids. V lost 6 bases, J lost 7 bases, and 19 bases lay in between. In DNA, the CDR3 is TGCGCCAGCAGTCTTTCAATTACAGGGTACAATTCACCCCTCCACTTT. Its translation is CASSLSITGYNSPLHF.

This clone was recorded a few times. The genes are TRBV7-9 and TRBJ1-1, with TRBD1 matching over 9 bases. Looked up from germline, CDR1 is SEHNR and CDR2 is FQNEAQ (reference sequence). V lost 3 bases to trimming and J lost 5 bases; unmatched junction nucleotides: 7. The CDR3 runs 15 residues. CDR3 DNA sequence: TGTGCCAGCAGCTTTAGGACAGGGGTTGGGACTGAAGCTTTCTTT. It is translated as CASSFRTGVGTEAFF.

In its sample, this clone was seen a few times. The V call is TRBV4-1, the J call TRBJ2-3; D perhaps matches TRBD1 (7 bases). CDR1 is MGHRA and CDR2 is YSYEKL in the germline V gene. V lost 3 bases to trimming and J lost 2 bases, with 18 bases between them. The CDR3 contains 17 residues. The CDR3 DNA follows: TGCGCCAGCAGCCAGCAAGGGGGCGGGGCAACCACAGATACGCAGTATTTT. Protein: CASSQQGGGATTDTQYF.

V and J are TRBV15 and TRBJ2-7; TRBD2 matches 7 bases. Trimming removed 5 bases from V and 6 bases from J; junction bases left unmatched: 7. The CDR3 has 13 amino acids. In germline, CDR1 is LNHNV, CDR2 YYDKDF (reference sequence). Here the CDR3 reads CATSGRLAGEQYF. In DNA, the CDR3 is TGTGCCACCAGCGGGCGACTAGCCGGCGAGCAGTACTTC.

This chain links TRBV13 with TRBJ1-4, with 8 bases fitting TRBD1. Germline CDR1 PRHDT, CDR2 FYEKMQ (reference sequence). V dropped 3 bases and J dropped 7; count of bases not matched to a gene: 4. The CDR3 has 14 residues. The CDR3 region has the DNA TGTGCCAGCAGCTTCAGGGGGCGCGGTGAAAAACTGTTTTTT. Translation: CASSFRGRGEKLFF. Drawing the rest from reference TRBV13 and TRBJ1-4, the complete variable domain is AAGVIQSPRHLIKEKRETATLKCYPIPRHDTVYWYQQGPGQDPQFLISFYEKMQSDKGSIPDRFSAQQFSDYHSELNMSSLELGDSALYFCASSFRGRGEKLFFGSGTQLSVL.

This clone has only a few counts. The CDR3 here is CASSRVPGQGVVGYTF. For the CDR3, the DNA is TGCGCCAGCAGCCGCGTCCCGGGACAGGGGGTGGTTGGCTACACCTTC. The J gene is TRBJ1-2, the V gene TRBV4-3; 11 positions match TRBD1. Germline-derived CDR1 and CDR2 are LGHNA and YSLEER. This CDR3 region has 16 residues. V was pared by 4 bases and J by 7 bases, with 11 bases of the junction left unmatched.

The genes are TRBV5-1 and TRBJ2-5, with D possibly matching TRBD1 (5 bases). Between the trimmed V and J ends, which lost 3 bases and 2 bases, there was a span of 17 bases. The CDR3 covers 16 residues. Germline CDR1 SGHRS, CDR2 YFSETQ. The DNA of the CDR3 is TGCGCCAGCAGCTCCACCCAGGGCAGGGCACAAGAGACCCAGTACTTC. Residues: CASSSTQGRAQETQYF.

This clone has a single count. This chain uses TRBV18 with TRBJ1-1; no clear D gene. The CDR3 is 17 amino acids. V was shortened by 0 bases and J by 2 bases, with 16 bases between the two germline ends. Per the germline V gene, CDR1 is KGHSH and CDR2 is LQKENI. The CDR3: CASSPPVRGRLNTEAFF. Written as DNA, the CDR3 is TGTGCCAGCTCACCACCCGTCCGCGGCAGACTTAACACTGAAGCTTTCTTT.

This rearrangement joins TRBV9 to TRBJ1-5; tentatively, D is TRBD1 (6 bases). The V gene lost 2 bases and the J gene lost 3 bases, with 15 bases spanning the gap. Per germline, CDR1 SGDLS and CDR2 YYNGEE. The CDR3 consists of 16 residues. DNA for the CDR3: TGTGCCAGCAGCGTCCAACCACCAGGGGACAATCAGCCCCAGCATTTT. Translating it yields CASSVQPPGDNQPQHF.

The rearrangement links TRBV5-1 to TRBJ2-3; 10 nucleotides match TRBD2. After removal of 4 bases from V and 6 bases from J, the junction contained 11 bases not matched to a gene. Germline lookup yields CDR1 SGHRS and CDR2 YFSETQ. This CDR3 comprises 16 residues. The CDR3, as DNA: TGCGCCAGCAGCATATACTCCGGGACTAGCGCCGATACGCAGTATTTT. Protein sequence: CASSIYSGTSADTQYF.

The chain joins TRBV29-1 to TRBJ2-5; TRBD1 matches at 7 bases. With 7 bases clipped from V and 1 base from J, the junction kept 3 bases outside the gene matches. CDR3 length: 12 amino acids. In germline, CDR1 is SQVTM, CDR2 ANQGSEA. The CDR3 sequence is CSGRQGQETQYF. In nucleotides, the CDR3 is TGCAGCGGCCGACAGGGCCAAGAGACCCAGTACTTC.

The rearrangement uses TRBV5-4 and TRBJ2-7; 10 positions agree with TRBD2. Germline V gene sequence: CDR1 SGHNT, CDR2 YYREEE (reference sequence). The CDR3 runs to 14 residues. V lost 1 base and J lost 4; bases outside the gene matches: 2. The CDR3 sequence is CASSLTSGVYEQYF. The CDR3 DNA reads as TGTGCCAGCAGCTTGACTAGCGGGGTGTACGAGCAGTACTTC.

CDR3 sequence: CASSQGSAGSSTDTQYF. The CDR3 bases are TGCGCCAGCAGCCAGGGTAGCGCGGGGTCTAGCACAGATACGCAGTATTTT. The chain combines TRBV4-3 with TRBJ2-3; TRBD2 might be the D (6 bases). V was clipped by 3 bases and J by 0 bases, with 16 bases between them. The CDR3 is 17 amino acids. Per the germline V gene, CDR1 is LGHNA and CDR2 is YSLEER.

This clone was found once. The CDR3 DNA reads as TGTGCCACCAGCCCGGGACAGGGGTTCTATGGCTACACCTTC. This gives the protein CATSPGQGFYGYTF. The genes are TRBV15 and TRBJ1-2, with 10 bases lining up with TRBD1. Germline assignment: CDR1 LNHNV and CDR2 YYDKDF (reference sequence). V lost 5 bases and J lost 4; bases outside the gene matches: 4. The CDR3 is 14 amino acids.

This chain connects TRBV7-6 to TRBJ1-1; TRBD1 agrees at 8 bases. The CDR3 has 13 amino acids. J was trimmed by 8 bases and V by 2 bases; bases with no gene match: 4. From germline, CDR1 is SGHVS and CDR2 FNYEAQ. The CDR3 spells CASSLYRTGEAFF. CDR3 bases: TGTGCCAGCAGCTTATATCGGACAGGGGAAGCTTTCTTT.

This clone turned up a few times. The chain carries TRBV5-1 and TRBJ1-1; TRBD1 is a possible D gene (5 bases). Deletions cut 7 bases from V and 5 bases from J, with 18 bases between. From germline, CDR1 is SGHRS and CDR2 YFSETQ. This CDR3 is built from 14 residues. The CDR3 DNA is TGCGCCAGCGGGCCGGGTCCCAGGGCTACTGAAGCTTTCTTT. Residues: CASGPGPRATEAFF.

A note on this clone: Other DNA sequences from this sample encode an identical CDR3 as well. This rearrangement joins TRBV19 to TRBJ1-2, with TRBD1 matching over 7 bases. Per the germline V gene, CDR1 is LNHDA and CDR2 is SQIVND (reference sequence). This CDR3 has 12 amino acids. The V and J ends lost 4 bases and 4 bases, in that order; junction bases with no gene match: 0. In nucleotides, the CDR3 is TGTGCCAGTAGTACAGGGGGCTATGGCTACACCTTC. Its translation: CASSTGGYGYTF.

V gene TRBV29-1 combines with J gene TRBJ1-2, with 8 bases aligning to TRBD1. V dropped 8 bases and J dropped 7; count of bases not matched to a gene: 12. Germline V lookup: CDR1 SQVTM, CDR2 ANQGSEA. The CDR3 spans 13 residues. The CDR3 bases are TGCAGCTGCTTACCGGGACAGGAACCTGGCTACACCTTC. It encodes CSCLPGQEPGYTF.

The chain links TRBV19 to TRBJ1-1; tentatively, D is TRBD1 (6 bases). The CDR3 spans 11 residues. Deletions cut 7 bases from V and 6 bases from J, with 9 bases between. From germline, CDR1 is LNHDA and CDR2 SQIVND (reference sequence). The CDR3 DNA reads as TGTGCCAGTATTGGGGGCCCTGAAGCTTTCTTT. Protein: CASIGGPEAFF.